The 32 T cell receptor beta chains in this list originate from one sample, sequenced in a study of glioma-infiltrating T cells. Using RNA template, CDR3s of TCR alpha and beta were amplified with iRepertoire arm-PCR. TCRdb processed the multiplex PCR reads anew with MiXCR; each CDR3 protein has one entry. In the table there are under 150,000 distinct CDR3 sequences, about 22% of which are singletons. Sequenced material: glioma tissue, nonneoplastic brain tissue, or PBMCs (not recorded which). All receptors derive from a human donor with low-grade glioma or glioblastoma, undergoing nonglioma brain surgery, or in good health (not recorded which).

The sample holds many counts of this clonotype. The chain has TRBV27 and TRBJ2-4; D perhaps matches TRBD2 (5 bases). CDR3 length equals 13 residues. CDR1 and CDR2 (germline): MNHEY, SMNVEV (reference sequence). Trimming took off 2 bases at V and 11 bases at J, with 13 bases between the two ends. CDR3 sequence: CASSLARTGVQYF. DNA of the CDR3: TGTGCCAGCAGTTTAGCTCGGACTGGAGTTCAGTACTTC.

The CDR3 nucleotides are TGTGCCAGCAGCTCTACCCTGACTAGCGGGGGGGGTGCCGGGGAGCTGTTTTTT. Translation: CASSSTLTSGGGAGELFF. The gene calls are TRBV7-6 and TRBJ2-2; 14 nucleotides line up with TRBD2. The CDR3 contains 18 residues. Germline V CDR1 and CDR2: SGHVS, FNYEAQ. V gave up 4 bases and J gave up 6 bases; unmatched junction bases: 10.

A few counts support this clonotype. The V and J genes are TRBV12-3 or TRBV12-4 and TRBJ1-6; D unresolved. V dropped 7 bases and J dropped 5 bases, with 12 bases sitting between them. The CDR3 is 14 amino acids. DNA for the CDR3: TGTGCCAGCACCCCGACAAGACATAATTCACCCCTCCACTTT. It encodes CASTPTRHNSPLHF.

This sequence joins TRBV5-4 and TRBJ2-1; TRBD2 matches at 10 bases. V dropped 3 bases and J dropped 6; count of bases not matched to a gene: 6. CDR3 length: 15 amino acids. Germline V gene data show CDR1 as SGHNT and CDR2 as YYREEE (reference sequence). CDR3 in amino acids: CASSSSGGGVNEQFF. The CDR3 DNA reads TGTGCCAGCAGCTCTAGCGGGGGCGGTGTCAATGAGCAGTTCTTC.

The chain couples TRBV7-6 to TRBJ2-7; D is unresolved. The CDR3 consists of 13 residues. Germline loops: CDR1 SGHVS, CDR2 FNYEAQ. The CDR3 nucleotides are TGTGCCAGGAGCTCGGACCGCACCTACGAGCAGTACGTC. Its protein product is CARSSDRTYEQYV.

As for this clonotype: This may be a read error: a much more frequent sequence differs by one nucleotide. CDR3 bases: TGTGCCAGCGGTTTCCGGGACAGGGGGACAGATACGCAGTATTTT. Translated, it gives CASGFRDRGTDTQYF. This chain connects TRBV6-6 to TRBJ2-3, with 11 nucleotides matching TRBD1. Per germline, CDR1 MNHNY and CDR2 SVGAGI (reference sequence). The CDR3 extends over 15 amino acids. V dropped 8 bases and J dropped 3; count of bases not matched to a gene: 7.

This clonotype showed up many times. This chain links TRBV28 with TRBJ2-1; 16 nucleotides match TRBD2. CDR1 is MDHEN and CDR2 is SYDVKM in the germline V gene. The CDR3 sequence is 16 residues long. Trimming took 6 bases from V and 9 from J; bases not matched to a gene: 8. The CDR3 protein is CASSTLGTSGGGEQFF. DNA for the CDR3: TGTGCCAGCAGCACCCTCGGGACTAGCGGGGGGGGTGAGCAGTTCTTC.

This clonotype was observed a handful of times. The chain employs TRBV19 and TRBJ1-5; unclear D gene. CDR1 and CDR2 from the germline V gene are LNHDA and SQIVND (reference sequence). There are 13 residues in the CDR3. The germline V and J ends were trimmed by 3 bases and 4 bases, with 7 bases remaining between them. The CDR3 DNA sequence: TGTGCCAGTAGTATGACGCAGAATCAGCCCCAGCATTTT. Translating it yields CASSMTQNQPQHF.

The chain is built from TRBV15 and TRBJ2-2; weak D call: TRBD1 (7 bases). Germline assignment: CDR1 LNHNV and CDR2 YYDKDF (reference sequence). The CDR3 covers 15 residues. V lost 5 bases, J lost 5 bases, and 15 bases lay in between. The CDR3: CATSLRGAGTGELFF. CDR3 bases: TGTGCCACCAGCCTCAGGGGGGCGGGGACCGGGGAGCTGTTTTTT.

The chain recombines TRBV29-1 with TRBJ1-3; D call uncertain. The V gene lost 6 bases and the J gene lost 0 bases, with 15 bases spanning the gap. The CDR3 covers 15 residues. CDR1 and CDR2 from the germline V gene are SQVTM and ANQGSEA. The CDR3 nucleotides are TGCAGCGTCCCCGATCAACGGGGCTCTGGAAACACCATATATTTT. Residues: CSVPDQRGSGNTIYF. Full variable domain (missing parts from reference TRBV29-1 and TRBJ1-3): SAVISQKPSRDICQRGTSLTIQCQVDSQVTMMFWYRQQPGQSLTLIATANQGSEATYESGFVIDKFPISRPNLTFSTLTVSNMSPEDSSIYLCSVPDQRGSGNTIYFGEGSWLTVV.

A word on this clonotype: Being one base from a much bigger clone, this may be a read error. The rearrangement uses TRBV28 and TRBJ2-5; D is unresolved. Germline assignment: CDR1 MDHEN and CDR2 SYDVKM. Trimming shortened V by 2 bases and J by 11 bases, and 12 bases separated the two germline ends. The CDR3 is 12 residues long. CDR3 in amino acids: CASSLLFGEQYF. The CDR3 bases are TGTGCCAGCAGTTTACTTTTCGGTGAGCAGTACTTC.

The chain links TRBV4-1 to TRBJ2-3; no reliable D call. The V end was cut by 3 bases, the J end by 7 bases, with 8 bases between. CDR1 and CDR2 (germline): MGHRA, YSYEKL. The CDR3 sequence is 12 residues long. The CDR3 here is CASSHVDNTQYF. In DNA form, the CDR3 reads TGCGCCAGCAGCCACGTAGATAATACGCAGTATTTT.

This clonotype was counted between two and nine times. The V gene is TRBV2, the J gene TRBJ2-3, with D uncertain. The V gene lost 3 bases and the J gene lost 4 bases, with 8 bases spanning the gap. CDR1 is SNHLY and CDR2 is FYNNEI in the germline V gene. The CDR3 is 13 residues long. DNA of the CDR3: TGTGCCAGCAGTGACCCATGGGCAGATACGCAGTATTTT. Translating gives CASSDPWADTQYF. The full variable domain, rest sourced from reference TRBV2 and TRBJ2-3, is EPEVTQTPSHQVTQMGQEVILRCVPISNHLYFYWYRQILGQKVEFLVSFYNNEISEKSEIFDDQFSVERPDGSNFTLKIRSTKLEDSAMYFCASSDPWADTQYFGPGTRLTVL.

This sequence joins TRBV24-1 and TRBJ2-5, with a weak D call TRBD1 (6 bases). The CDR3 consists of 15 residues. V shed 4 bases and J shed 5 bases, with 16 bases lying between them. Germline lookup yields CDR1 KGHDR and CDR2 SFDVKD. The CDR3 is CATSDPRQVPETQYF. CDR3 DNA sequence: TGTGCCACCAGTGACCCACGACAGGTTCCGGAGACCCAGTACTTC.

This clonotype showed up just once. The V and J genes are TRBV7-9 and TRBJ2-7; D is uncertain. Trimming removed 5 bases at V and 3 bases at J, with 14 bases between. CDR1 is SEHNR and CDR2 is FQNEAQ in the germline V gene (reference sequence). The CDR3 covers 14 residues. CDR3 nucleotides: TGTGCCAGCAGCCCAATTAGTCGCAGCTACGAGCAGTACGTC. Protein: CASSPISRSYEQYV.

In DNA form, the CDR3 reads TGTGCCAGCGCCACCGGGACTTTTGACACCGGGGAGCTGTTTTTT. This encodes CASATGTFDTGELFF. The chain has TRBV28 and TRBJ2-2, with D perhaps matching TRBD2 (6 bases). The CDR3 loop spans 15 amino acids. V was shortened by 8 bases and J by 3 bases, with 16 bases between the two germline ends. CDR1 is MDHEN, CDR2 SYDVKM, per germline.

With regard to this clonotype: This may be a read error: a much more frequent sequence differs by one nucleotide. The chain couples TRBV27 to TRBJ2-1, with a possible D match to TRBD2 (7 bases). V was pared by 3 bases and J by 6 bases, with 15 bases between. This CDR3 is built from 15 residues. Germline-derived CDR1 and CDR2 are MNHEY and SMNVEV (reference sequence). The CDR3 is CASSLAGEGGNEQFF. DNA of the CDR3: TGTGCCAGCAGTTTGGCGGGGGAAGGGGGCAATGAGCAGTTCTTC.

About this clonotype: A clone one base away is much larger, so this may be a read error. The J gene is TRBJ1-6, the V gene TRBV6-1, with TRBD1 identical over 9 bases. Germline V lookup: CDR1 MNHNS, CDR2 SASEGT. The ends lost 6 bases at V and 8 bases at J; junction bases unmatched: 5. The CDR3 has 14 amino acids. CDR3 region: CASRSRTGDSPLHF. In nucleotides, the CDR3 is TGTGCCAGCAGGTCCAGGACAGGGGATTCACCCCTCCACTTT.

This clonotype was seen at least ten times. The rearrangement joins TRBV7-6 to TRBJ1-5, with D unresolved. V shed 5 bases and J shed 9 bases, with 8 bases lying between them. The CDR3 extends over 11 amino acids. Germline CDR1 is SGHVS and CDR2 is FNYEAQ. CDR3 in DNA: TGTGCCAGCAGCCTGAACGGGCCCCAGCATTTT. Translation gives CASSLNGPQHF. Drawing the rest from reference TRBV7-6 and TRBJ1-5, the complete variable domain is GAGVSQSPRYKVTKRGQDVALRCDPISGHVSLYWYRQALGQGPEFLTYFNYEAQQDKSGLPNDRFSAERPEGSISTLTIQRTEQRDSAMYRCASSLNGPQHFGDGTRLSIL.

Only a few counts were recorded for this clonotype. The chain has TRBV4-2 and TRBJ2-1; D remains ambiguous. CDR1 is LGHNA and CDR2 is YNFKEQ in the germline V gene. The CDR3 is 15 residues long. Between the trimmed V and J ends, which lost 0 bases and 10 bases, there was a span of 16 bases. CDR3 loop: CASSQDSELEWEQFF. CDR3 sequence (DNA): TGTGCCAGCAGCCAAGATTCCGAGCTTGAGTGGGAGCAGTTCTTC.

This chain links TRBV6-1 with TRBJ2-7; no clear D gene. The CDR3 runs 13 residues. Germline CDR1 and CDR2: MNHNS and SASEGT. V lost 5 bases and J 2 bases, leaving 10 bases between the germline ends. In DNA, the CDR3 is TGTGCCAGCAGTTTTGGGCCAACCTACGAGCAGTACGTC. It yields the protein CASSFGPTYEQYV.

This clonotype was seen ten or more times. This chain uses TRBV4-1 with TRBJ1-5, with 7 bases lining up with TRBD1. The junction had 4 bases not matched to a gene; V was cut back by 2 bases and J by 0 bases. The CDR3 spans 16 residues. Germline CDR1 reads MGHRA; CDR2 reads YSYEKL. The CDR3 is CASSQTGTVSNQPQHF. Written as DNA, the CDR3 is TGCGCCAGCAGCCAAACCGGGACAGTTAGCAATCAGCCCCAGCATTTT.

This clonotype came up once. A much more abundant neighbour one base away suggests this may be a read error. The chain is built from TRBV7-9 and TRBJ2-3; possibly TRBD1 for D (6 bases). The CDR3 runs to 13 residues. Germline V gives CDR1 SEHNR, CDR2 FQNEAQ (reference sequence). Here the CDR3 reads CAIPDRSTDRQYF. The DNA for the CDR3 is TGTGCCATCCCGGACAGAAGCACAGATAGGCAGTATTTT.

The chain joins TRBV28 to TRBJ1-1; D gene uncertain. V lost 2 bases and J 2 bases, leaving 12 bases between the germline ends. Germline V gives CDR1 MDHEN, CDR2 SYDVKM. This CDR3 spans 15 amino acids. CDR3 loop: CASSLRQRVNTEAFF. Here the CDR3 DNA reads TGTGCCAGCAGTTTAAGGCAGAGAGTAAACACTGAAGCTTTCTTT.

This clonotype has ten or more counts. The chain combines TRBV20-1 with TRBJ2-1; D not certain. The ends were cut back, 6 bases at V and 9 bases at J, with 15 bases in the middle. Germline-derived CDR1 and CDR2 are DFQATT and SNEGSKA (reference sequence). The CDR3 has 12 amino acids. CDR3 sequence: CSARKGPSEQFF. CDR3 sequence (DNA): TGCAGTGCCCGAAAGGGCCCCAGTGAGCAGTTCTTC.

This clonotype was picked up a small number of times. J is TRBJ1-6 and V is TRBV20-1, with TRBD1 identical over 7 bases. J gave up 8 bases and V 2 bases, and 9 bases lay outside the gene matches. The CDR3 length is 15 residues. Germline values: CDR1 DFQATT, CDR2 SNEGSKA (reference sequence). The CDR3 protein is CSARPRTGTDSPLHF. The CDR3 DNA is TGCAGTGCTAGACCTCGGACAGGAACGGATTCACCCCTCCACTTT.

This clonotype was seen at least ten times. The J gene is TRBJ2-2, the V gene TRBV24-1, with 7 nucleotides matching TRBD2. The CDR3 extends over 14 amino acids. J lost 4 bases, V lost 9 bases, and 7 bases had no gene match. The germline gives CDR1 KGHDR, CDR2 SFDVKD. The CDR3 sequence is CATGRGYGTGELFF. CDR3 DNA: TGTGCCACCGGGAGGGGATATGGCACCGGGGAGCTGTTTTTT.

The CDR3 nucleotides are TGTGCCAGCTCACGACGGACAGGACAGAACTATGGCTACACCTTC. It translates to CASSRRTGQNYGYTF. The chain has TRBV18 and TRBJ1-2; TRBD1 aligns across 7 bases. CDR1 is KGHSH, CDR2 LQKENI, per germline. The CDR3 consists of 15 residues. After removal of 4 bases from V and 2 bases from J, the junction contained 7 bases not matched to a gene. Variable domain in full (rest from reference TRBV18 and TRBJ1-2): NAGVMQNPRHLVRRRGQEARLRCSPMKGHSHVYWYRQLPEEGLKFMVYLQKENIIDESGMPKERFSAEFPKEGPSILRIQQVVRGDSAAYFCASSRRTGQNYGYTFGSGTRLTVV.

This clonotype was counted a few times. The CDR3, as DNA: TGTGCCAGCAGCGCGTCCCAGGAGAATAATTCACCCCTCCACTTT. This translates into CASSASQENNSPLHF. The chain combines TRBV2 with TRBJ1-6; D ambiguous. Germline V CDR1 and CDR2: SNHLY, FYNNEI. Trimming pared 6 bases from V and 5 bases from J, leaving 14 bases between. The CDR3 totals 15 residues.

This clonotype turned up a few times. This chain uses TRBV4-1 with TRBJ2-3; 12 bases align to TRBD2. CDR1 and CDR2 from the germline V gene are MGHRA and YSYEKL. V dropped 7 bases and J dropped 6; count of bases not matched to a gene: 2. The CDR3 is 13 residues long. The CDR3 nucleotides read TGCGCCAGCAAGACTAGCGGGGGCGATACGCAGTATTTT. Protein: CASKTSGGDTQYF.

The chain couples TRBV7-2 to TRBJ2-5, with 11 bases fitting TRBD1. Germline values: CDR1 SGHTA, CDR2 FQGNSA. This CDR3 is built from 15 residues. With 5 bases clipped from V and 5 bases from J, the junction kept 7 bases outside the gene matches. CDR3 residues: CASSTGTGGGETQYF. The DNA for the CDR3 is TGTGCCAGCAGCACAGGGACAGGGGGGGGTGAGACCCAGTACTTC.

The sample holds many counts of this clonotype. J is TRBJ2-1 and V is TRBV27; TRBD1 might be the D (6 bases). CDR1 and CDR2 from the germline V gene are MNHEY and SMNVEV (reference sequence). This CDR3 is 15 amino acids long. Trimming shortened V by 5 bases and J by 6 bases, and 17 bases separated the two germline ends. CDR3 protein: CASSTQGRTFNEQFF. The CDR3 DNA follows: TGTGCCAGCAGTACCCAGGGGCGAACCTTCAATGAGCAGTTCTTC.